A single sample gave rise to the 28 T cell receptor beta chains below, sequenced in a study of T cells after yellow fever vaccination. A single record per CDR3 protein comes from TCRdb applying MiXCR to the 5' RACE reads. Among hundreds of thousands of distinct CDR3 sequences listed, around an eighth were seen once. The sample was PBMCs, taken on the day of the yellow fever booster vaccination. The origin of the receptors is a man aged 30 to 45 who received the YFV17D yellow fever vaccine.

This clonotype came up many times. V usage is TRBV7-3 and J usage is TRBJ2-2; 7 positions match TRBD1. This CDR3 has 14 amino acids. The germline V gene has CDR1 SGHTA and CDR2 FQGTGA. V was clipped by 6 bases and J by 4 bases; unmatched bases: 5. The CDR3 sequence is CASRSAGGTGELFF. As DNA, the CDR3 is TGTGCCAGCAGAAGCGCAGGGGGCACCGGGGAGCTGTTTTTT.

This clonotype was seen a handful of times. This sequence joins TRBV28 and TRBJ2-7; D is unclear. The CDR3 sequence is 14 residues long. Trimming took 5 bases from V and 0 from J, leaving 11 bases between them. In germline, CDR1 is MDHEN, CDR2 SYDVKM. The CDR3 bases are TGTGCCAGCAGTCCCCTAGACGTCTCCTACGAGCAGTACTTC. It codes for CASSPLDVSYEQYF.

This clonotype was seen a handful of times. This chain joins TRBV6-2 or TRBV6-3 and TRBJ2-5; D is perhaps TRBD1 (6 bases). V lost 6 bases to trimming and J lost 2 bases, with 22 bases between them. This CDR3 is built from 17 residues. CDR1 MNHEY and CDR2 SVGEGT come from the germline V gene. CDR3 bases: TGTGCCAGCAGCCGGCTTGGGACACTCCAGGGACAAGAGACCCAGTACTTC. Amino acid sequence: CASSRLGTLQGQETQYF.

The chain uses TRBV9 and TRBJ1-5, with D possibly being TRBD1 (5 bases). V was shortened by 4 bases and J by 1 base, with 12 bases between the two germline ends. Germline values: CDR1 SGDLS, CDR2 YYNGEE. The CDR3 is made up of 15 amino acids. CDR3 DNA: TGTGCCAGCAGCCCCAATGGGGCAAGCAATCAGCCCCAGCATTTT. The encoded protein is CASSPNGASNQPQHF.

This clonotype was detected many times. The chain has TRBV4-3 and TRBJ1-2; no reliable D call. The V and J ends lost 1 base and 4 bases respectively, with 10 bases between them. Germline values: CDR1 LGHNA, CDR2 YSLEER. The CDR3 consists of 14 residues. The DNA of the CDR3 is TGCGCCAGCAGCCAAGGACTGACTTCCTATGGCTACACCTTC. Its translation is CASSQGLTSYGYTF.

This clonotype was detected many times. The chain employs TRBV20-1 and TRBJ2-3, with 15 bases matching TRBD2. Germline V gene sequence: CDR1 DFQATT, CDR2 SNEGSKA (reference sequence). This CDR3 region has 13 residues. Trimming took 5 bases from V and 6 from J; bases not matched to a gene: 0. CDR3 in amino acids: CSAGTSGRDTQYF. In nucleotides, the CDR3 is TGCAGTGCTGGGACTAGCGGGAGGGATACGCAGTATTTT.

The chain combines TRBV29-1 with TRBJ2-7; 8 nucleotides match TRBD2. CDR3 length equals 13 residues. J was trimmed by 3 bases and V by 7 bases; bases with no gene match: 8. The germline CDR1 and CDR2 sequences are SQVTM and ANQGSEA. DNA of the CDR3: TGCAGCGCCGGGGGGGGGGAGATCTACGAGCAGTACTTC. Translation: CSAGGGEIYEQYF.

The J gene is TRBJ1-1, the V gene TRBV6-5, with D possibly matching TRBD1 (6 bases). V was trimmed by 0 bases and J by 2 bases, leaving 10 bases between them. Germline lookup yields CDR1 MNHEY and CDR2 SVGAGI. The CDR3 covers 15 residues. In DNA, the CDR3 is TGTGCCAGCAGTTACTCCTCGGGACAAAACACTGAAGCTTTCTTT. It translates to CASSYSSGQNTEAFF.

The rearrangement links TRBV5-1 to TRBJ1-6, with D unclear. V lost 0 bases, J lost 6 bases, and 10 bases lay in between. The V gene's germline CDR1 is SGHRS and CDR2 YFSETQ. CDR3 length equals 15 residues. The chain's CDR3 is CASSLAGFGNSPLHF. CDR3 DNA sequence: TGCGCCAGCAGCTTGGCGGGCTTTGGTAATTCACCCCTCCACTTT.

This clonotype was seen only a few times. The chain has TRBV10-1 and TRBJ2-5, with 7 bases matching TRBD1. The V and J ends lost 4 bases and 4 bases, in that order; junction bases with no gene match: 6. The CDR3 sequence is 14 residues long. CDR1 is WNHNN and CDR2 is SYGVQD in the germline V gene (reference sequence). CDR3 nucleotide sequence: TGCGCCAGCAGTGTTGACAGGGCGCGAGAGACCCAGTACTTC. Amino acids: CASSVDRARETQYF.

This clonotype was seen repeatedly, ten times or more. The chain is built from TRBV20-1 and TRBJ2-1; D is undetermined. Germline V lookup: CDR1 DFQATT, CDR2 SNEGSKA (reference sequence). V gave up 0 bases and J gave up 5 bases, with 23 bases separating them. This CDR3 contains 18 residues. The CDR3 reads CSARDYAERAGRDNEQFF. DNA for the CDR3: TGCAGTGCTAGAGATTATGCGGAACGGGCCGGAAGGGACAATGAGCAGTTCTTC.

This clonotype was detected ten times or more. This sequence joins TRBV6-2 or TRBV6-3 and TRBJ1-5; possibly TRBD1 for D (6 bases). The CDR3 runs 14 residues. Germline V gene lookup returns CDR1 MNHEY and CDR2 SVGEGT. V lost 6 bases and J 1 base, leaving 10 bases between the germline ends. The CDR3 DNA sequence: TGTGCCAGCAGCCGACAGGCGAGCAATCAGCCCCAGCATTTT. Translated, it gives CASSRQASNQPQHF.

This clonotype has just a few counts. The chain links TRBV5-1 to TRBJ2-7, with D possibly matching TRBD2 (5 bases). The CDR3 is 14 residues long. CDR1 is SGHRS, CDR2 YFSETQ, per germline. The V and J ends lost 0 bases and 6 bases respectively, with 13 bases between them. CDR3 protein: CASSLDEGSREQYF. CDR3 DNA: TGCGCCAGCAGCTTGGACGAGGGATCTCGCGAGCAGTACTTC.

This clonotype was picked up many times. The chain links TRBV6-1 to TRBJ1-5; D is undetermined. The CDR3 runs 13 residues. V gave up 5 bases and J gave up 5 bases, with 10 bases separating them. The V gene's germline CDR1 is MNHNS and CDR2 SASEGT. As DNA, the CDR3 is TGTGCCAGCAGTCCGAAGAGGGATCAGCCCCAGCATTTT. Its translation: CASSPKRDQPQHF.

This clonotype was detected only a few times. This sequence joins TRBV7-9 and TRBJ2-7; D not certain. Germline values: CDR1 SEHNR, CDR2 FQNEAQ (reference sequence). Trimming shortened V by 7 bases and J by 2 bases, and 12 bases separated the two germline ends. The CDR3 totals 13 residues. The CDR3 DNA sequence: TGTGCCAGCATCGGCTCCTCAACCTACGAGCAGTACTTC. It encodes CASIGSSTYEQYF.

The V gene is TRBV3-1, the J gene TRBJ2-7, with a possible D match to TRBD2 (6 bases). The V end lost 0 bases, the J end lost 6 bases, and 15 bases lay between the germline ends. There are 15 residues in the CDR3. Germline V gene lookup returns CDR1 LGHDT and CDR2 YNNKEL (reference sequence). CDR3 coding DNA: TGTGCCAGCAGCCAAGAACAAGGGCGGGAAGGCGAGCAGTACTTC. Translating it yields CASSQEQGREGEQYF.

This clonotype was found a few times. This sequence joins TRBV6-1 and TRBJ1-3; D not certain. The ends were cut back, 2 bases at V and 1 base at J, with 15 bases in the middle. The germline V gene has CDR1 MNHNS and CDR2 SASEGT. The CDR3 sequence is 17 residues long. The DNA of the CDR3 is TGTGCCAGCAGTGAAAAGCCTGGCCCCCCATCTGGAAACACCATATATTTT. It specifies CASSEKPGPPSGNTIYF.

The chain combines TRBV28 with TRBJ2-7; TRBD2 matches at 9 bases. The V and J ends lost 7 bases and 0 bases, in that order; junction bases with no gene match: 10. Germline CDR1 MDHEN, CDR2 SYDVKM. The CDR3 length is 16 residues. The CDR3 region has the DNA TGTGCCAGCACTGTCGTAGCGGGAGTTAGCTCCTACGAGCAGTACTTC. Encoded protein: CASTVVAGVSSYEQYF.

The gene calls are TRBV20-1 and TRBJ2-3; TRBD2 aligns across 9 bases. Germline V gives CDR1 DFQATT, CDR2 SNEGSKA (reference sequence). Germline trimming cut 5 bases from V and 7 bases from J; bases unmatched to any gene: 13. This CDR3 has 15 residues. CDR3: CSAPVLASGTHTQYF. CDR3 DNA sequence: TGCAGTGCTCCGGTCTTGGCTAGCGGGACTCATACGCAGTATTTT.

This clonotype was picked up a small number of times. The chain combines TRBV25-1 with TRBJ2-5, with TRBD2 matching over 9 bases. The CDR3 is made up of 14 amino acids. V lost 3 bases, J lost 5 bases, and 4 bases stayed unmatched. Germline V lookup: CDR1 MGHDK, CDR2 SYGVNS. As DNA, the CDR3 is TGTGCCAGCAGTGATCGAGCGGGAGGCGAGACCCAGTACTTC. It is translated as CASSDRAGGETQYF.

The V call is TRBV11-2, the J call TRBJ2-7; 9 bases fit TRBD2. The germline V gene encodes CDR1 SGHAT and CDR2 FQNNGV. CDR3 size: 16 residues. With V trimmed by 5 bases and J by 0 bases, 8 bases remained unmatched. The CDR3 is CASSATPGLASYEQYF. CDR3 coding DNA: TGTGCCAGCAGCGCCACCCCGGGACTAGCCTCCTACGAGCAGTACTTC. Filled out from reference TRBV11-2 and TRBJ2-7, the complete variable domain reads EAGVAQSPRYKIIEKRQSVAFWCNPISGHATLYWYQQILGQGPKLLIQFQNNGVVDDSQLPKDRFSAERLKGVDSTLKIQPAKLEDSAVYLCASSATPGLASYEQYFGPGTRLTVT.

The V and J genes are TRBV11-1 and TRBJ2-5, with TRBD2 identical over 16 bases. Germline assignment: CDR1 SGHAT and CDR2 FQDESV (reference sequence). The CDR3 consists of 18 residues. With 4 bases clipped from V and 5 bases from J, the junction kept 10 bases outside the gene matches. The CDR3 loop is CASSYGTGLAGGPETQYF. The CDR3 nucleotides read TGTGCCAGCAGCTATGGAACGGGACTAGCGGGAGGGCCGGAGACCCAGTACTTC.

CDR3 region: CASSDKRTTDEQFF. In DNA, the CDR3 is TGTGCCAGCAGCGACAAAAGGACAACCGATGAGCAGTTCTTC. The chain has TRBV21-1 and TRBJ2-1; the listed D gene, TRBD1, was not tested against the DNA. TRBV21-1 is assigned pseudogene status. This CDR3 comprises 14 residues.

This clonotype was seen a handful of times. This chain joins TRBV28 and TRBJ1-2; no clear D. The V end lost 6 bases, the J end lost 1 base, and 18 bases lay between the germline ends. Germline-derived CDR1 and CDR2 are MDHEN and SYDVKM. This CDR3 has 16 residues. CDR3 amino acids: CASSTFGSDLNYGYTF. CDR3 DNA: TGTGCCAGCAGCACCTTTGGGTCCGACCTTAACTATGGCTACACCTTC.

V and J are TRBV5-1 and TRBJ2-3; TRBD1 is a possible D gene (6 bases). The CDR3 spans 14 residues. Germline V gene sequence: CDR1 SGHRS, CDR2 YFSETQ. With 4 bases removed from V and 0 bases from J, the gap between germline ends came to 9 bases. CDR3: CASSIDRSTDTQYF. CDR3 DNA sequence: TGCGCCAGCAGCATAGACAGGAGCACAGATACGCAGTATTTT.

The rearrangement uses TRBV11-2 and TRBJ2-3, with D hard to call. Trimming took 2 bases from V and 4 from J, leaving 4 bases between them. Germline V gene sequence: CDR1 SGHAT, CDR2 FQNNGV. There are 12 residues in the CDR3. CDR3 sequence: CASSLMSDTQYF. The CDR3 nucleotides read TGTGCCAGCAGCTTAATGTCAGATACGCAGTATTTT.

V is TRBV14 and J is TRBJ2-3, with a possible D match to TRBD2 (6 bases). Germline CDR1 SGHDN, CDR2 FVKESK. The CDR3 is made up of 14 amino acids. V was shortened by 2 bases and J by 2 bases, with 8 bases between the two germline ends. This chain's CDR3 is CASSQLAVTDTQYF. CDR3 DNA: TGTGCCAGCAGCCAATTAGCGGTCACAGATACGCAGTATTTT.

This clonotype was detected a few times. The rearrangement joins TRBV9 to TRBJ2-1; no clear D gene. Trimming left V 0 bases short and J 5 bases short, with 3 bases between. Germline V lookup: CDR1 SGDLS, CDR2 YYNGEE. The CDR3 extends over 12 amino acids. This CDR3 reads CASSVGHNEQFF. The CDR3 bases are TGTGCCAGCAGCGTAGGCCACAATGAGCAGTTCTTC.